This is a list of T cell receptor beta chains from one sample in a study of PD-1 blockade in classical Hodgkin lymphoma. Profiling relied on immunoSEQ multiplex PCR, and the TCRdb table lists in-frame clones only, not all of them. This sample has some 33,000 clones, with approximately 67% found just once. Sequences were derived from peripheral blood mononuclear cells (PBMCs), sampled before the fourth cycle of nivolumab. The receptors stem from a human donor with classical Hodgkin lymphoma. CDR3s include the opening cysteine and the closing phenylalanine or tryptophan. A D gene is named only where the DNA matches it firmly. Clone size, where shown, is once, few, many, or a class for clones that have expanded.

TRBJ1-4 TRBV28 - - CASIGSVINEKLFF TGTGCCAGCATAGGGTCGGTGATTAATGAAAAACTGTTTTTT
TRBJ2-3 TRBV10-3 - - CATGWGVTDTQYF TGTGCCACCGGCTGGGGGGTCACAGATACGCAGTATTTT
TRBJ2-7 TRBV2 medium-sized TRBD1 CASRPGQGASYEQYF TGTGCCAGCAGGCCGGGACAGGGGGCTTCCTACGAGCAGTACTTC
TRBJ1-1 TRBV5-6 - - CASSPHGVNTEAFF TGTGCCAGCAGCCCCCACGGGGTGAACACTGAAGCTTTCTTT
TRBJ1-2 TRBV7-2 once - CASSLLARGNTNYGYTF TGTGCCAGCAGCTTACTAGCCAGGGGAAATACTAACTATGGCTACACCTTC
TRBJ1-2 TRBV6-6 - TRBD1 CASRRQGANYGYTF TGTGCCAGCAGACGACAGGGGGCAAACTATGGCTACACCTTC
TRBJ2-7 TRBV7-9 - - CASSLEGGYEQYF TGTGCCAGCAGCTTAGAGGGCGGCTACGAGCAGTACTTC
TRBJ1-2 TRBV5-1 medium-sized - CASSLGRVTTNYGYTF TGCGCCAGCAGCTTGGGCCGGGTAACAACCAACTATGGCTACACCTTC
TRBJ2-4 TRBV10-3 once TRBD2 CAISGATSGDLNRNIQYF TGTGCCATCAGTGGGGCTACTAGCGGGGATTTAAATCGAAACATTCAGTACTTC
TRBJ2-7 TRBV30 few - CAWMRDRPYEQYF TGTGCCTGGATGCGGGACAGACCCTACGAGCAGTACTTC
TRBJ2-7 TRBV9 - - CASSVEDWNEQYF TGTGCCAGCAGCGTAGAGGACTGGAACGAGCAGTACTTC
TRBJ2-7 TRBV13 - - CASSPRRGASYEQYF TGTGCCAGCAGCCCCAGACGCGGGGCCTCCTACGAGCAGTACTTC
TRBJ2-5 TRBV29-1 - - CSVDGGEETQYF TGCAGCGTCGATGGGGGCGAAGAGACCCAGTACTTC
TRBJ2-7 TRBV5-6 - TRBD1 CASSLPPGQGHEQYF TGTGCCAGCAGCTTACCCCCGGGACAGGGGCACGAGCAGTACTTC
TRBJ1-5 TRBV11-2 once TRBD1 CASSLAGGAGQPQHF TGTGCCAGCAGCTTAGCAGGGGGCGCCGGACAGCCCCAGCATTTT
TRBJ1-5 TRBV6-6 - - CASSYRQGRGNQPQHF TGTGCCAGCAGTTACCGGCAGGGCCGGGGCAATCAGCCCCAGCATTTT
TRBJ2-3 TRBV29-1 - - CSVEVIKGGSNTQYF TGCAGCGTTGAAGTGATCAAGGGAGGCTCTAATACGCAGTATTTT
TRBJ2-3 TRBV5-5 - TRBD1 CASSLNRGAGQGTDTQYF TGTGCCAGCAGCTTGAATCGAGGAGCGGGACAGGGTACCGATACGCAGTATTTT
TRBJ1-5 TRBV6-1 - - CASSVFHASNQPQHF TGTGCCAGCAGTGTATTTCATGCTAGCAATCAGCCCCAGCATTTT
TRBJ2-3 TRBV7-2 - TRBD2 CASSLSSGGLADTQYF TGTGCCAGCAGCTTATCCTCGGGGGGGCTGGCAGATACGCAGTATTTT
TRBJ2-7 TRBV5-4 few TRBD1 CASSLGDRDYEQYF TGTGCCAGCAGCTTGGGAGACAGGGACTACGAGCAGTACTTC
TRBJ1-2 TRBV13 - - CASSLVRFNYGYTF TGTGCCAGCAGCTTAGTCAGGTTTAACTATGGCTACACCTTC
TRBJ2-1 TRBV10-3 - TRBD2 CATKLAGADEQFF TGTGCCACTAAACTAGCGGGAGCCGATGAGCAGTTCTTC
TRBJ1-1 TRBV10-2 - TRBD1 CASSESQGITEAFF TGCGCCAGCAGTGAGTCACAGGGGATCACTGAAGCTTTCTTT
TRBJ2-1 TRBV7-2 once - CASSFAVGDEQFF TGTGCCAGCAGCTTTGCGGTGGGGGATGAGCAGTTCTTC
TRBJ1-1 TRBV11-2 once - CASSQNHGTEAFF TGTGCCAGCAGCCAAAATCACGGAACTGAAGCTTTCTTT
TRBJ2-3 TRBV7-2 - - CASSLDVGSDTQYF TGTGCCAGCAGCTTAGATGTAGGGTCAGATACGCAGTATTTT
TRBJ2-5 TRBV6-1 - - CASSDSRSGETQYF TGTGCCAGCAGTGATTCTAGGTCCGGAGAGACCCAGTACTTC
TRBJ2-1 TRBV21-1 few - CASSSGLASNEQFF TGTGCCAGCAGCTCAGGACTAGCCAGCAATGAGCAGTTCTTC
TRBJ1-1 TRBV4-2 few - CASSHTELNTEAFF TGTGCCAGCAGCCATACAGAGCTTAACACTGAAGCTTTCTTT
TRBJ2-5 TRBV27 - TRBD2 CASGLAETQYF TGTGCCAGCGGACTAGCCGAGACCCAGTACTTC